This TCR beta chain was identified during a study of CD8 T cells in ankylosing spondylitis. Study results and caveats: Significant enrichment of disease-linked clones was reportedly seen in matched ankylosing spondylitis synovial fluid. Some motif variants had been reported before (in reactive arthritis synovial fluid and blood). Researchers report that disease-linked clones proved CD8+ and relatively rare in peripheral blood.

Germline CDR1 SEHNR, CDR2 FQNEAQ (reference sequence). CDR3 length equals 15 residues. The J segment lost 6 bases and the V segment lost 1 base, leaving 5 bases of the junction unmatched. The authors made TCR beta libraries by quantitative 5'-RACE with molecular barcodes. TCRdb fed the 5' RACE reads into MiXCR, producing one record per CDR3 protein. Of some 120,000 distinct CDR3 sequences in the sample, roughly 7.3% are singletons; the top ten hold 9.5% to 15%. Ten or more counts support this clonotype. Its antigen is unknown. V gene TRBV7-9 combines with J gene TRBJ1-2; TRBD1 matches 10 bases. This receptor was identified in a male donor with ankylosing spondylitis or in good health (not recorded which). The sample comprised blood, either unsorted or a sorted T cell fraction (not recorded which). The CDR3 nucleotides read TGTGCCAGCAGCTTAGTCCCGACAGGGGGCGATGGCTACACCTTC. Translated, it gives CASSLVPTGGDGYTF.